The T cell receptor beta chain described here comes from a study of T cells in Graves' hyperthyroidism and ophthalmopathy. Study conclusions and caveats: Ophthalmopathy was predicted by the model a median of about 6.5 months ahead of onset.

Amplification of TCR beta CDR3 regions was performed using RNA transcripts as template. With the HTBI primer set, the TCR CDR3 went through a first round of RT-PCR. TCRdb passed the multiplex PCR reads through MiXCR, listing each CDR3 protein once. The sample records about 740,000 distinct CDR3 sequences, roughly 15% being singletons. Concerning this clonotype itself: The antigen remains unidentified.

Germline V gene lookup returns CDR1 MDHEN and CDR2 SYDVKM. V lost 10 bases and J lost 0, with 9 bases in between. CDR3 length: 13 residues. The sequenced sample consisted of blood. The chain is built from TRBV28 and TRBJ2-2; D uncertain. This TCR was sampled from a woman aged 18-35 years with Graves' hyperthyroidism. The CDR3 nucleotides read TGTGCCACCGGGCAGGCGAACACCGGGGAGCTGTTTTTT. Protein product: CATGQANTGELFF.